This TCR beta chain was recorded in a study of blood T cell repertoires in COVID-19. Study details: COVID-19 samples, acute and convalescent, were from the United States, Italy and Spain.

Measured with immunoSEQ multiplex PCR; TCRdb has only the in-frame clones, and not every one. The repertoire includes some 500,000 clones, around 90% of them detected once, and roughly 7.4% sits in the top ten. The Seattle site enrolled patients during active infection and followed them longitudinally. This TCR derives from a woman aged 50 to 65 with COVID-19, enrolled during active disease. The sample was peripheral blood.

Here the CDR3 reads CATSDPLAGGTDTQYF. CDR3 DNA: TGTGCCACCAGTGATCCGCTAGCGGGGGGCACAGATACGCAGTATTTT. The chain is built from TRBV24-1 and TRBJ2-3; 10 nucleotides line up with TRBD2. This CDR3 spans 16 amino acids. With V trimmed by 3 bases and J by 1 base, 3 bases remained unmatched. Germline CDR1 and CDR2: KGHDR and SFDVKD.